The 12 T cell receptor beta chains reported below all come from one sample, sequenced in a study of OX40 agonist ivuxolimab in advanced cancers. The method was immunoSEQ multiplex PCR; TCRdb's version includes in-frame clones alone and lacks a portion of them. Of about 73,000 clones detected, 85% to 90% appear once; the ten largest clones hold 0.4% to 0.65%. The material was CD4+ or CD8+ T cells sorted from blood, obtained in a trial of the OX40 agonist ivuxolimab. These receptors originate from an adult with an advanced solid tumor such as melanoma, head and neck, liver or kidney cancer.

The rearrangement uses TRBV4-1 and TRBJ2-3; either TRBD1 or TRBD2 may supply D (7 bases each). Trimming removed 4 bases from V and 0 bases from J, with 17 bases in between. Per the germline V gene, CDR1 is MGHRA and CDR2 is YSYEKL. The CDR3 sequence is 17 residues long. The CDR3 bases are TGCGCCAGCAGCCTAGGGAGGGACAGACTTAGCACAGATACGCAGTATTTT. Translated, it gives CASSLGRDRLSTDTQYF.

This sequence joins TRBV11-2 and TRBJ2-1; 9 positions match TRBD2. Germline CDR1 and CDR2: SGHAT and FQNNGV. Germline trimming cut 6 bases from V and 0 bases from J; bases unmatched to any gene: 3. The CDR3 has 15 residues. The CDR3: CASRQAGGSYNEQFF. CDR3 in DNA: TGTGCCAGCAGGCAAGCGGGAGGCTCCTACAATGAGCAGTTCTTC.

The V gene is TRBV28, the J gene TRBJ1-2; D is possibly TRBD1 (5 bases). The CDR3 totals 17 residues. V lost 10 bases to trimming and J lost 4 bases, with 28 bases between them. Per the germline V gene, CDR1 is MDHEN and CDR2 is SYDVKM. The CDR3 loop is CATQNYLRGGAGYGYTF. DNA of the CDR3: TGTGCCACCCAAAACTACCTCCGGGGAGGGGCGGGCTATGGCTACACCTTC.

CDR3 nucleotides: TGTGCCAGCAGCTTTGTGACAGCTAACTATGGCTACACCTTC. Translating it yields CASSFVTANYGYTF. The chain is built from TRBV7-9 and TRBJ1-2; possible D gene TRBD1, 5 bases. The germline CDR1 and CDR2 sequences are SEHNR and FQNEAQ (reference sequence). The CDR3 totals 14 residues. V was trimmed by 3 bases and J by 0 bases, leaving 8 bases between them.

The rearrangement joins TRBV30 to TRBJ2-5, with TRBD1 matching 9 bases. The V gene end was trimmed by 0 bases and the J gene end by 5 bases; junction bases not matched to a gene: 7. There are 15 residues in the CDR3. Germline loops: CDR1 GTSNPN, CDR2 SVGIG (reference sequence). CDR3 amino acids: CAWSVGDRDIETQYF. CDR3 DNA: TGTGCCTGGAGTGTAGGGGACAGGGATATTGAGACCCAGTACTTC. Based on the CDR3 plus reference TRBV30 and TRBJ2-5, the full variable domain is SQTIHQWPATLVQPVGSPLSLECTVEGTSNPNLYWYRQAAGRGLQLLFYSVGIGQISSEVPQNLSASRPQDRQFILSSKKLLLSDSGFYLCAWSVGDRDIETQYFGPGTRLLVL.

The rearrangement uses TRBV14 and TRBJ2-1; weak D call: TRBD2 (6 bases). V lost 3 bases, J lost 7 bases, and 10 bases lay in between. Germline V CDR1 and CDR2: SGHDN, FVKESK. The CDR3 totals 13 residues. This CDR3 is CASSHSGSNEQFF. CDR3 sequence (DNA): TGTGCCAGCAGCCATTCCGGGAGTAATGAGCAGTTCTTC.

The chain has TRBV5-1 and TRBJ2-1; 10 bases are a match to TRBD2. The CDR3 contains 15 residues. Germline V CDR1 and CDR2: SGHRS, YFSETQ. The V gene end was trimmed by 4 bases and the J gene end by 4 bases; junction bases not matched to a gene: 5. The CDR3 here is CASSRSGRVYNEQFF. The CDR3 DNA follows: TGCGCCAGCAGCAGGAGCGGGAGGGTTTACAATGAGCAGTTCTTC.

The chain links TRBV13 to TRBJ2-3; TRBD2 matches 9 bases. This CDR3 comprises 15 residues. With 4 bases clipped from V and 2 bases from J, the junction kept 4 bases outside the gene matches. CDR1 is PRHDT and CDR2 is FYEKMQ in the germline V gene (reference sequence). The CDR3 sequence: CASSWAGGPTDTQYF. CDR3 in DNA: TGTGCCAGCAGCTGGGCGGGAGGGCCCACAGATACGCAGTATTTT.

The CDR3 region is CSAIVQEKLFF. The CDR3 region has the DNA TGCAGTGCTATTGTACAGGAAAAACTGTTTTTT. The J gene is TRBJ1-4, the V gene TRBV20-1; D unclear. The CDR3 is 11 residues long. Germline-derived CDR1 and CDR2 are DFQATT and SNEGSKA (reference sequence). V dropped 4 bases and J dropped 8 bases, with 8 bases sitting between them.

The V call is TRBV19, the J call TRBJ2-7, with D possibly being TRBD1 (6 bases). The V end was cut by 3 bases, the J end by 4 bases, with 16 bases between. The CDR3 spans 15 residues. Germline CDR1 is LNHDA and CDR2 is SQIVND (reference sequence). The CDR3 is CASSIRAWGQYEQYF. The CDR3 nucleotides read TGTGCCAGTAGTATTCGTGCTTGGGGGCAGTACGAGCAGTACTTC.

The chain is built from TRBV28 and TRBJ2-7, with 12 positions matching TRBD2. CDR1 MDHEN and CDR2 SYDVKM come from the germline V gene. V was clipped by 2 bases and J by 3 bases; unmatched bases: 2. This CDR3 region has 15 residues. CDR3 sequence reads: CASSLRTSGNYEQYF. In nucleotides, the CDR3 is TGTGCCAGCAGTTTAAGGACTAGCGGGAACTACGAGCAGTACTTC.

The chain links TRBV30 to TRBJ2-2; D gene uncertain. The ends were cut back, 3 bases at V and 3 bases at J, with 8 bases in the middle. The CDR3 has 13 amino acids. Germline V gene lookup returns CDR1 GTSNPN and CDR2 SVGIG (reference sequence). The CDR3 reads CAWSKGYTGELFF. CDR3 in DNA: TGTGCCTGGAGCAAGGGATACACCGGGGAGCTGTTTTTT.